Following are 14 T cell receptor beta chains from one sample sequenced in a study of blood T cells in healthy people across ages (dated by TCRdb to 2013 to 2016). Receptors were amplified or captured by 5' RACE. The sample was run on an Illumina HiSeq 2500. A second PCR of about 6 to 12 cycles was run with a J-beta primer mix and a sample-barcoded 5' primer. TCRdb ran its own pipeline on the public reads, namely fastp trimming at Q25 and MiXCR clone calling, and kept in-frame beta chains. One record per CDR3 amino acid sequence lists the most common genes and DNA. The sample table shows hundreds of thousands of distinct CDR3 sequences, and more than 45% are seen once. The top ten clones comprise about 13% of the sample. The sample was blood. These receptor sequences come from a woman at least 80 years old in good health.

This clonotype has a count of ten or more. This sequence joins TRBV10-3 and TRBJ1-1, with D uncertain. V lost 0 bases to trimming and J lost 1 base, with 3 bases between them. Germline CDR1 ENHRY, CDR2 SYGVKD. The CDR3 is 13 residues long. CDR3 region: CAISESGNTEAFF. The DNA of the CDR3 is TGTGCCATCAGTGAGTCGGGGAACACTGAAGCTTTCTTT.

This clonotype was seen at least ten times. V usage is TRBV20-1 and J usage is TRBJ2-5, with 14 positions matching TRBD2. The CDR3 has 14 residues. CDR1 DFQATT and CDR2 SNEGSKA come from the germline V gene (reference sequence). Trimming cost V 5 bases and J 9 bases; bases outside gene matches: 8. This CDR3 is CSAPGLAGASPQYF. The CDR3 DNA sequence: TGCAGTGCTCCGGGACTAGCGGGGGCAAGCCCCCAGTACTTC.

This clonotype was counted at least ten times. The chain employs TRBV9 and TRBJ2-5, with D unresolved. The CDR3 spans 15 residues. Germline-derived CDR1 and CDR2 are SGDLS and YYNGEE. V was shortened by 3 bases and J by 5 bases, with 17 bases between the two germline ends. CDR3 protein: CASSADILGIETQYF. The CDR3 DNA is TGTGCCAGCAGCGCCGACATACTGGGGATTGAGACCCAGTACTTC.

The V gene is TRBV5-1, the J gene TRBJ2-7; 9 bases are shared with TRBD2. The CDR3 totals 14 residues. Per the germline V gene, CDR1 is SGHRS and CDR2 is YFSETQ. V shed 4 bases, J shed 3 bases, and the junction held 5 bases outside the gene matches. DNA of the CDR3: TGCGCCAGCAGCCCGGCTAGCGGGATCTACGAGCAGTACTTC. Translation gives CASSPASGIYEQYF.

This clonotype was counted ten times or more. This chain uses TRBV20-1 with TRBJ2-4; TRBD1 matches at 7 bases. This CDR3 is 15 amino acids long. Looked up from germline, CDR1 is DFQATT and CDR2 is SNEGSKA (reference sequence). Trimming cost V 2 bases and J 0 bases; bases outside gene matches: 4. CDR3 in DNA: TGCAGTGCTAGAAGGGGACAGCTAGCCAAAAACATTCAGTACTTC. It yields the protein CSARRGQLAKNIQYF.

The count of this clonotype is one. A much more abundant neighbour one base away suggests this may be a read error. The V and J genes are TRBV27 and TRBJ2-1, with 11 positions matching TRBD2. The CDR3 is made up of 19 amino acids. The V segment lost 5 bases and the J segment 6 bases; nucleotides outside the gene matches: 18. The V gene's germline CDR1 is MNHEY and CDR2 SMNVEV (reference sequence). The CDR3 coding sequence is TGTGCCAGCAGTCGCACCCCATCCCCTAGCGGGAGGCTCAGCAATGAGCAGTTCTTC. Amino acid sequence: CASSRTPSPSGRLSNEQFF.

This clonotype was counted ten times or more. This rearrangement joins TRBV3-1 to TRBJ2-1, with TRBD2 matching 11 bases. The CDR3 is 15 amino acids. V lost 4 bases to trimming and J lost 6 bases; unmatched junction nucleotides: 5. Per the germline V gene, CDR1 is LGHDT and CDR2 is YNNKEL (reference sequence). CDR3 coding DNA: TGTGCCAGCAGCCCTGCTAGCGGGGGGTCCAATGAGCAGTTCTTC. Translated, it gives CASSPASGGSNEQFF.

Note on this clonotype: This may arise from a read error, as a much more abundant clone is one base away. The chain joins TRBV7-2 to TRBJ2-3, with D maybe TRBD1 (6 bases). Germline CDR1 and CDR2: SGHTA and FQGNSA. V gave up 5 bases and J gave up 9 bases, with 15 bases separating them. This CDR3 spans 13 amino acids. This chain's CDR3 is CTSSPGTPATQYF. CDR3 sequence (DNA): TGTACCAGCAGCCCGGGGACACCAGCAACGCAGTATTTT.

This clonotype was detected many times. The chain is built from TRBV18 and TRBJ2-5; possible D gene TRBD1, 6 bases. Germline V gives CDR1 KGHSH, CDR2 LQKENI. The CDR3 sequence is 14 residues long. The ends were cut back, 8 bases at V and 2 bases at J, with 15 bases in the middle. The CDR3: CASSPRTVQETQYF. CDR3 DNA sequence: TGTGCCAGCAGCCCAAGGACAGTTCAAGAGACCCAGTACTTC.

The V gene is TRBV7-2, the J gene TRBJ2-3; no clear D. Germline CDR1 SGHTA, CDR2 FQGNSA. The CDR3 sequence is 14 residues long. The V gene lost 5 bases and the J gene lost 4 bases, with 13 bases spanning the gap. The CDR3 protein is CASSVNLVADTQYF. CDR3 nucleotide sequence: TGTGCCAGCAGCGTGAATCTAGTCGCAGATACGCAGTATTTT.

CDR3 nucleotides: TGCAGCACCCGGGACAGTCTCGAAAAACTGTTTTTT. Translation gives CSTRDSLEKLFF. The V call is TRBV29-1, the J call TRBJ1-4; TRBD1 matches 7 bases. The V gene's germline CDR1 is SQVTM and CDR2 ANQGSEA. The CDR3 has 12 amino acids. J was trimmed by 8 bases and V by 8 bases; bases with no gene match: 8.

The CDR3 DNA reads as TGTGCCAGCAGTTCAGGTCCGGGAGGGAATTCACCCCTCCACTTT. Its translation is CASSSGPGGNSPLHF. This rearrangement joins TRBV27 to TRBJ1-6; the D is unclear. Trimming cost V 4 bases and J 7 bases, with 14 bases left between them. The CDR3 contains 15 residues. Germline lookup yields CDR1 MNHEY and CDR2 SMNVEV (reference sequence).

This clonotype was seen many times. Written as DNA, the CDR3 is TGCAGTGCTAGAGTAGACAGATACAATGAGCAGTTCTTC. This translates into CSARVDRYNEQFF. The chain couples TRBV20-1 to TRBJ2-1; possibly TRBD1 for D (5 bases). The CDR3 length is 13 residues. Between the trimmed V and J ends, which lost 1 base and 4 bases, there was a span of 8 bases. Germline V gene sequence: CDR1 DFQATT, CDR2 SNEGSKA (reference sequence).

This chain joins TRBV7-9 and TRBJ1-1; the D is unclear. There are 14 residues in the CDR3. Per the germline V gene, CDR1 is SEHNR and CDR2 is FQNEAQ (reference sequence). V dropped 7 bases and J dropped 1 base, with 13 bases sitting between them. The CDR3 sequence is CASTLGIPNTEAFF. For the CDR3, the DNA is TGTGCCAGCACTCTGGGGATACCGAACACTGAAGCTTTCTTT.